These 32 T cell receptor beta chains were all obtained from the same sample, sequenced in a study of cytomegalovirus exposure and HLA in healthy donors. In the PCR, 60 Vbeta and 13 Jbeta primers were used. Libraries were prepared by immunoSEQ multiplex PCR; TCRdb keeps only in-frame clonotypes and omits some of them. This sample carries around 110,000 clones, more than 75% of them seen once, and the ten largest clones take around 5.8%. Specimen: PBMCs. These receptors came from a woman aged 50 to 60 in good health and CMV-seropositive.

The V call is TRBV2, the J call TRBJ1-2; D is uncertain. CDR3 length: 13 residues. V lost 5 bases to trimming and J lost 1 base, with 8 bases between them. CDR1 SNHLY and CDR2 FYNNEI come from the germline V gene. CDR3 residues: CASSQQSNYGYTF. DNA for the CDR3: TGTGCCAGCAGTCAACAGAGTAACTATGGCTACACCTTC.

This clone was observed a handful of times. J is TRBJ2-5 and V is TRBV27; 7 nucleotides line up with TRBD1. The CDR3 loop spans 14 amino acids. The V gene's germline CDR1 is MNHEY and CDR2 SMNVEV (reference sequence). V shed 5 bases and J 5 bases; nucleotides not matched to a gene: 8. The CDR3 sequence: CASSPIDRAETQYF. Here the CDR3 DNA reads TGTGCCAGCAGTCCGATCGACAGGGCGGAGACCCAGTACTTC.

The chain combines TRBV5-3 with TRBJ1-2, with 9 bases aligning to TRBD1. TRBV5-3 carries the ORF label, with uncertain function. Unmatched junction bases numbered 15, after V lost 8 bases and J lost 4 bases. This CDR3 is 16 amino acids long. CDR3: CASGHPTGGRSYGYTF. The CDR3 nucleotides are TGTGCCAGCGGCCACCCTACAGGGGGCAGGTCCTATGGCTACACCTTC.

The chain recombines TRBV29-1 with TRBJ2-2; D gene ambiguous. This CDR3 has 12 residues. The V end was cut by 1 base, the J end by 7 bases, with 7 bases between. In germline, CDR1 is SQVTM, CDR2 ANQGSEA. The CDR3 here is CSVEGVSGELFF. Here the CDR3 DNA reads TGCAGCGTTGAAGGAGTGAGCGGGGAGCTGTTTTTT.

This clone was seen a few times. The rearrangement links TRBV7-9 to TRBJ1-4; D gene unclear. CDR3 length equals 13 residues. Germline-derived CDR1 and CDR2 are SEHNR and FQNEAQ (reference sequence). V was pared by 3 bases and J by 0 bases, with 2 bases between. This CDR3 is CASSFTTNEKLFF. For the CDR3, the DNA is TGTGCCAGCAGCTTCACAACTAATGAAAAACTGTTTTTT.

This clone was seen only once. The V call is TRBV7-3, the J call TRBJ2-2; 11 nucleotides align to TRBD2. The trim removed 9 bases at V and 6 bases at J, leaving 3 bases unmatched. The CDR3 extends over 13 amino acids. Germline V gene lookup returns CDR1 SGHTA and CDR2 FQGTGA. The CDR3 sequence is CASSGGAAGELFF. CDR3 in DNA: TGTGCCAGTAGCGGGGGGGCTGCCGGGGAGCTGTTTTTT.

This clone was picked up a small number of times. The same CDR3 also results from other DNA sequences found in this sample. The rearrangement links TRBV28 to TRBJ1-4; D unclear. The CDR3 consists of 13 residues. Germline V lookup: CDR1 MDHEN, CDR2 SYDVKM. The V end lost 7 bases, the J end lost 2 bases, and 8 bases lay between the germline ends. Here the CDR3 reads CASTFRTNEKLFF. CDR3 nucleotide sequence: TGTGCCAGCACCTTCCGGACTAATGAAAAACTGTTTTTT.

The rearrangement links TRBV10-3 to TRBJ1-2; D not certain. Germline V gene sequence: CDR1 ENHRY, CDR2 SYGVKD. The CDR3 is 16 amino acids. Trimming shortened V by 2 bases and J by 2 bases, and 15 bases separated the two germline ends. CDR3 nucleotide sequence: TGTGCCATCAGTGAGGCCCTCCGTCCTCGGAACTATGGCTACACCTTC. Residues: CAISEALRPRNYGYTF.

This chain connects TRBV30 to TRBJ2-6, with D perhaps TRBD1 (6 bases). This CDR3 spans 16 amino acids. Between the trimmed V and J ends, which lost 8 bases and 0 bases, there was a span of 17 bases. Germline CDR1 and CDR2: GTSNPN and SVGIG (reference sequence). The CDR3 DNA sequence: TGTGCCGGACAACAGGGTGGTAGCTCTGGGGCCAACGTCCTGACTTTC. Amino acid sequence: CAGQQGGSSGANVLTF.

The chain is built from TRBV29-1 and TRBJ2-7; D perhaps matches TRBD2 (5 bases). Trimming took 4 bases from V and 2 from J, leaving 15 bases between them. Germline CDR1 reads SQVTM; CDR2 reads ANQGSEA. The CDR3 runs to 14 residues. The DNA for the CDR3 is TGCAGCGTTGGGTCCCCCGGGGTTACCTACGAGCAGTACTTC. Translated, it gives CSVGSPGVTYEQYF.

This rearrangement joins TRBV5-5 to TRBJ1-6; tentative D call: TRBD1 (5 bases). Trimming pared 0 bases from V and 10 bases from J, leaving 17 bases between. The CDR3 extends over 16 amino acids. CDR1 SGHKS and CDR2 YYEKEE come from the germline V gene (reference sequence). CDR3 sequence reads: CASSLAGRQGGSPLHF. In nucleotides, the CDR3 is TGTGCCAGCAGCTTGGCGGGACGGCAGGGAGGCTCACCCCTCCACTTT.

This clone was seen a handful of times. The rearrangement joins TRBV27 to TRBJ2-1, with a weak D call TRBD2 (6 bases). The germline V and J ends were trimmed by 2 bases and 0 bases, with 11 bases remaining between them. In germline, CDR1 is MNHEY, CDR2 SMNVEV (reference sequence). The CDR3 covers 16 residues. The CDR3 DNA reads as TGTGCCAGCAGTTTAGGGGGGTTAAGCTCCTACAATGAGCAGTTCTTC. It is translated as CASSLGGLSSYNEQFF.

This clone was observed a handful of times. The rearrangement joins TRBV6-1 to TRBJ1-1; D is uncertain. Trimming pared 4 bases from V and 4 bases from J, leaving 10 bases between. The CDR3 sequence is 13 residues long. Germline V gene lookup returns CDR1 MNHNS and CDR2 SASEGT. The CDR3 DNA is TGTGCCAGCAGTGCACTGGAGGGCACTGAAGCTTTCTTT. Translation gives CASSALEGTEAFF.

V usage is TRBV7-2 and J usage is TRBJ2-1; 13 positions match TRBD2. J was trimmed by 6 bases and V by 1 base; bases with no gene match: 12. The CDR3 spans 19 residues. Germline V lookup: CDR1 SGHTA, CDR2 FQGNSA. The CDR3 DNA reads TGTGCCAGCAGCTTAGGTCGTCGAGGGACTAGCGGGACCGCCAATGAGCAGTTCTTC. Residues: CASSLGRRGTSGTANEQFF.

This chain uses TRBV7-2 with TRBJ1-6; D remains unclear. The CDR3 runs 14 residues. Germline V CDR1 and CDR2: SGHTA, FQGNSA. Trimming removed 0 bases at V and 5 bases at J, with 5 bases between. Written as DNA, the CDR3 is TGTGCCAGCAGCTTAGCGAGTGATAATTCACCCCTCCACTTT. It yields the protein CASSLASDNSPLHF.

This chain connects TRBV5-1 to TRBJ1-6, with D uncertain. The CDR3 loop spans 15 amino acids. The germline V and J ends were trimmed by 0 bases and 9 bases, with 13 bases remaining between them. Looked up from germline, CDR1 is SGHRS and CDR2 is YFSETQ. DNA of the CDR3: TGCGCCAGCAGCTTGGCCGTCCAGGTCGGTTCACCCCTCCACTTT. Translation: CASSLAVQVGSPLHF. Based on the CDR3 plus reference TRBV5-1 and TRBJ1-6, the full variable domain is KAGVTQTPRYLIKTRGQQVTLSCSPISGHRSVSWYQQTPGQGLQFLFEYFSETQRNKGNFPGRFSGRQFSNSRSEMNVSTLELGDSALYLCASSLAVQVGSPLHFGNGTRLTVT.

The V gene is TRBV28, the J gene TRBJ2-2; D might be TRBD2 (7 bases). V dropped 3 bases and J dropped 1 base, with 9 bases sitting between them. CDR3 length equals 15 residues. Germline V gene data show CDR1 as MDHEN and CDR2 as SYDVKM. The CDR3 here is CASSLGGLNTGELFF. The CDR3, as DNA: TGTGCCAGCAGTTTGGGGGGGCTGAACACCGGGGAGCTGTTTTTT.

This clone was observed a few times. The chain joins TRBV5-6 to TRBJ1-2; D is unresolved. V shed 2 bases and J shed 4 bases, with 6 bases lying between them. Germline CDR1 reads SGHDT; CDR2 reads YYEEEE. This CDR3 region has 12 residues. This CDR3 is CASSLRSYGYTF. As DNA, the CDR3 is TGTGCCAGCAGCTTACGGTCCTATGGCTACACCTTC.

A single count supports this clone. The chain combines TRBV19 with TRBJ1-1, with 11 bases fitting TRBD1. Germline CDR1 LNHDA, CDR2 SQIVND (reference sequence). V dropped 6 bases and J dropped 0; count of bases not matched to a gene: 6. The CDR3 is 16 residues long. The CDR3 loop is CASRRTGGGLNTEAFF. CDR3 sequence (DNA): TGTGCCAGTAGAAGGACAGGGGGCGGCTTGAACACTGAAGCTTTCTTT. The full variable domain, with the rest looked up from reference TRBV19 and TRBJ1-1, is DGGITQSPKYLFRKEGQNVTLSCEQNLNHDAMYWYRQDPGQGLRLIYYSQIVNDFQKGDIAEGYSVSREKKESFPLTVTSAQKNPTAFYLCASRRTGGGLNTEAFFGQGTRLTVV.

The chain has TRBV19 and TRBJ2-2; maybe TRBD1 (6 bases). Germline V CDR1 and CDR2: LNHDA, SQIVND (reference sequence). Trimming cost V 8 bases and J 0 bases, with 10 bases left between them. CDR3 length: 14 residues. Here the CDR3 reads CASSGHTNTGELFF. Written as DNA, the CDR3 is TGTGCCAGTTCGGGACACACGAACACCGGGGAGCTGTTTTTT.

This chain joins TRBV6-5 and TRBJ1-1; D may be TRBD1 (6 bases). Looked up from germline, CDR1 is MNHEY and CDR2 is SVGAGI. V lost 7 bases and J 3 bases, leaving 12 bases between the germline ends. The CDR3 sequence is 13 residues long. The CDR3 loop is CASTQTGYTEAFF. CDR3 nucleotides: TGTGCCAGCACCCAAACAGGGTACACTGAAGCTTTCTTT.

CDR3 residues: CASTVEPNLSYEQYF. The CDR3 nucleotides read TGTGCCAGCACCGTAGAGCCGAACCTCTCCTACGAGCAGTACTTC. V usage is TRBV6-1 and J usage is TRBJ2-7, with unresolved D. V was shortened by 7 bases and J by 0 bases, with 16 bases between the two germline ends. The CDR3 has 15 residues. Looked up from germline, CDR1 is MNHNS and CDR2 is SASEGT.

The gene calls are TRBV11-3 and TRBJ2-2, with D possibly TRBD1 on 5 matching bases. V dropped 0 bases and J dropped 6 bases, with 17 bases sitting between them. The germline gives CDR1 SGHNT, CDR2 YENEEA. The CDR3 is 17 amino acids. The CDR3 reads CASSLDEWAGKPGELFF. The CDR3 DNA reads as TGTGCCAGCAGCTTAGATGAGTGGGCAGGGAAGCCCGGGGAGCTGTTTTTT.

The DNA for the CDR3 is TGCGCCAGCAGCTTCCAAGGCGGCAATGAGCAGTTCTTC. Encoded protein: CASSFQGGNEQFF. The chain combines TRBV4-1 with TRBJ2-1; D ambiguous. V dropped 5 bases and J dropped 6 bases, with 11 bases sitting between them. CDR3 size: 13 residues. The germline gives CDR1 MGHRA, CDR2 YSYEKL.

The J gene is TRBJ2-7, the V gene TRBV19, with 9 bases lining up with TRBD1. V lost 0 bases and J lost 3; bases outside the gene matches: 3. This CDR3 region has 15 residues. Germline CDR1 LNHDA, CDR2 SQIVND (reference sequence). CDR3: CASSIETGGDYEQYF. DNA for the CDR3: TGTGCCAGTAGTATAGAGACAGGGGGGGACTACGAGCAGTACTTC.

Only one count was recorded for this clone. The chain combines TRBV5-6 with TRBJ1-1; no clear D gene. This CDR3 spans 12 amino acids. V was shortened by 2 bases and J by 5 bases, with 7 bases between the two germline ends. CDR1 SGHDT and CDR2 YYEEEE come from the germline V gene. DNA of the CDR3: TGTGCCAGCAGCTTTTCTAGAACTGAAGCTTTCTTT. Residues: CASSFSRTEAFF.

This chain uses TRBV28 with TRBJ2-2; 8 bases map to TRBD1. V lost 5 bases and J lost 0; bases outside the gene matches: 11. There are 18 residues in the CDR3. Per the germline V gene, CDR1 is MDHEN and CDR2 is SYDVKM. CDR3 amino acids: CASSATFPGQANTGELFF. CDR3 nucleotides: TGTGCCAGCAGTGCGACATTCCCGGGACAGGCGAACACCGGGGAGCTGTTTTTT.

V and J are TRBV7-9 and TRBJ2-7, with D tentatively TRBD2 (6 bases). Trimming shortened V by 1 base and J by 6 bases, and 13 bases separated the two germline ends. CDR3 length: 14 amino acids. Per the germline V gene, CDR1 is SEHNR and CDR2 is FQNEAQ (reference sequence). The CDR3 loop reads CASSLGGGIGEQYF. The CDR3 DNA is TGTGCCAGCAGCTTAGGTGGGGGGATCGGCGAGCAGTACTTC.

This chain joins TRBV5-1 and TRBJ2-5; 10 bases line up with TRBD1. CDR3 size: 16 residues. V was clipped by 0 bases and J by 3 bases; unmatched bases: 5. CDR1 is SGHRS, CDR2 YFSETQ, per germline. Here the CDR3 reads CASSLAGTGAEETQYF. As DNA, the CDR3 is TGCGCCAGCAGCTTGGCCGGGACAGGGGCGGAAGAGACCCAGTACTTC.

The chain uses TRBV7-2 and TRBJ1-1; D may be TRBD1 (5 bases). Trimming pared 3 bases from V and 0 bases from J, leaving 11 bases between. Germline-derived CDR1 and CDR2 are SGHTA and FQGNSA. This CDR3 comprises 15 residues. CDR3 DNA sequence: TGTGCCAGCAGCTTGAACAGGAATATGAACACTGAAGCTTTCTTT. It codes for CASSLNRNMNTEAFF.

The genes are TRBV5-1 and TRBJ2-5, with 10 bases matching TRBD2. Germline V gene data show CDR1 as SGHRS and CDR2 as YFSETQ. V dropped 0 bases and J dropped 5; count of bases not matched to a gene: 4. The CDR3 spans 15 residues. CDR3 sequence reads: CASSLEGLAQETQYF. Here the CDR3 DNA reads TGCGCCAGCAGCTTGGAGGGACTAGCGCAGGAGACCCAGTACTTC.

The V gene is TRBV5-1, the J gene TRBJ2-3; 7 positions match TRBD1. This CDR3 has 16 residues. The V and J ends lost 2 bases and 1 base, in that order; junction bases with no gene match: 7. Germline V gene sequence: CDR1 SGHRS, CDR2 YFSETQ. For the CDR3, the DNA is TGCGCCAGCAGCTTATTAGGGGGCAAGGGCACAGATACGCAGTATTTT. This codes for CASSLLGGKGTDTQYF.